This is a list of T cell receptor beta chains from one sample in a study of radiotherapy plus CTLA-4 blockade in lung cancer. Here immunoSEQ multiplex PCR was the method, and the copy in TCRdb shows in-frame clones only, minus some. The sample lists 75,000 to 100,000 clones; about 91% were seen once. Sequenced material: peripheral blood, taken from a patient treated with radiotherapy plus ipilimumab. These TCRs come from a human donor with non-small cell lung cancer that progressed on radiotherapy plus ipilimumab. Both conserved end residues are part of each CDR3. Each record gives: J gene, D gene, V gene, CDR3 protein, CDR3 DNA. A D gene is named only where the DNA matches it firmly.

TRBJ1-5 | NA | TRBV19 | CASGRALNQPQHF | TGTGCCAGTGGCCGGGCCCTCAATCAGCCCCAGCATTTT
TRBJ2-2 | TRBD1 | TRBV2 | CASRTGGETGELFF | TGTGCCAGCAGGACAGGGGGCGAGACCGGGGAGCTGTTTTTT
TRBJ2-7 | NA | TRBV7-8 | CASFQPGRPYEQYF | TGTGCCAGCTTCCAACCGGGACGACCCTACGAGCAGTACTTC
TRBJ2-1 | TRBD2 | TRBV6-1 | CASSELGGGPYNEQFF | TGTGCCAGCAGCGAATTAGGCGGGGGTCCCTACAATGAGCAGTTCTTC
TRBJ2-2 | NA | TRBV10-1 | CATNGDLAGELFF | TGCGCCACGAACGGCGATTTGGCCGGGGAGCTGTTTTTT
TRBJ1-5 | NA | TRBV7-9 | CASSFSGQPQHF | TGTGCCAGCAGCTTCAGTGGGCAGCCCCAGCATTTT
TRBJ1-1 | NA | TRBV2 | CASRRDGGNTEAFF | TGTGCCAGCAGGCGCGACGGAGGGAACACTGAAGCTTTCTTT
TRBJ2-4 | TRBD1 | TRBV6-1 | CASIANRGAKNIQYF | TGTGCCAGCATCGCCAACAGGGGTGCCAAAAACATTCAGTACTTC
TRBJ2-7 | TRBD2 | TRBV7-3 | CASSPGLAGSYEQYF | TGTGCCAGCAGTCCAGGACTAGCGGGCTCCTACGAGCAGTACTTC
TRBJ2-3 | NA | TRBV7-2 | CASSLGWGTDTQYF | TGTGCCAGCAGCTTAGGTTGGGGCACAGATACGCAGTATTTT
TRBJ2-7 | TRBD2 | TRBV19 | CASSIGGGYEQYF | TGTGCCAGTAGTATTGGGGGGGGCTACGAGCAGTACTTC
TRBJ2-7 | NA | TRBV10-2 | CASSDNAWGHNGSYEQYF | TGCGCCAGCAGTGATAACGCTTGGGGGCACAATGGCTCCTACGAGCAGTACTTC
TRBJ2-5 | NA | TRBV7-2 | CASSLSEETQYF | TGTGCCAGCAGCTTAAGCGAAGAGACCCAGTACTTC
TRBJ1-2 | TRBD1 | TRBV11-2 | CATSGQGGGYTF | TGTGCCACCAGCGGACAGGGCGGCGGCTACACCTTC
TRBJ2-1 | NA | TRBV5-1 | CASSLVLGLPRGEQFF | TGCGCCAGCAGCTTGGTTCTCGGATTACCCCGGGGTGAGCAGTTCTTC
TRBJ1-3 | NA | TRBV13 | CASSLQGGNTIYF | TGTGCCAGCAGCTTACAGGGGGGAAACACCATATATTTT
TRBJ1-1 | NA | TRBV30 | CAWSTGAGSLAFF | TGTGCCTGGTCCACGGGGGCAGGTAGTTTGGCTTTCTTT
TRBJ2-1 | TRBD2 | TRBV5-1 | CASSLGTSRNEQFF | TGCGCCAGCAGCTTAGGGACTAGCCGAAATGAGCAGTTCTTC